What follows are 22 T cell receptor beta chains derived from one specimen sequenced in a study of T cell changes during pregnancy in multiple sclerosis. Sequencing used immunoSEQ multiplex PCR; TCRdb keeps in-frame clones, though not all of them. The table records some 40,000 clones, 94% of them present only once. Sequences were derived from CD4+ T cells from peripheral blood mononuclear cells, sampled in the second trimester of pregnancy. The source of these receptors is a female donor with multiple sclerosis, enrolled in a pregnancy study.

As DNA, the CDR3 is TGTGCCAGCTCACAGGGGCGTAGCAATCAGCCCCAGCATTTT. Translation gives CASSQGRSNQPQHF. This chain connects TRBV18 to TRBJ1-5; D perhaps matches TRBD1 (5 bases). The germline gives CDR1 KGHSH, CDR2 LQKENI. Trimming removed 4 bases at V and 0 bases at J, with 7 bases between. The CDR3 runs to 14 residues.

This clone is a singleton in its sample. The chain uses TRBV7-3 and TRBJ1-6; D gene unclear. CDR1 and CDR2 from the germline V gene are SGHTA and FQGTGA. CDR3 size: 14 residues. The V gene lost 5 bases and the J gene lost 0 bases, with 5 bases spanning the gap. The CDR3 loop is CASSRSSYNSPLHF. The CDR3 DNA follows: TGTGCCAGCAGCCGGAGCTCCTATAATTCACCCCTCCACTTT.

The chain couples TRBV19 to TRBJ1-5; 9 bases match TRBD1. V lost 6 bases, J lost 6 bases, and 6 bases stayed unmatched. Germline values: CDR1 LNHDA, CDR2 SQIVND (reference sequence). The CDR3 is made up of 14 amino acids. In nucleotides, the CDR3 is TGTGCCAGTAGGGGGACAGGGAGTGGTCAGCCCCAGCATTTT. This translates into CASRGTGSGQPQHF.

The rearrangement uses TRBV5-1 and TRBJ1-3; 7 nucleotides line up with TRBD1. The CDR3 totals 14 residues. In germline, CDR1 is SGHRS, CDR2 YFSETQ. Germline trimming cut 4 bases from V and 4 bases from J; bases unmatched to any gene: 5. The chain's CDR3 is CASSAGTEGNTIYF. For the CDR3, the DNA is TGCGCCAGCAGCGCCGGGACAGAGGGAAACACCATATATTTT.

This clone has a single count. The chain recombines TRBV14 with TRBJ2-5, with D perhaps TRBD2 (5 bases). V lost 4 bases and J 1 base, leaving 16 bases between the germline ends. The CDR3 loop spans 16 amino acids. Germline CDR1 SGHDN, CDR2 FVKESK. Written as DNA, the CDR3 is TGTGCCAGCAGCCCACGACGGGCTAGCCTCCAAGAGACCCAGTACTTC. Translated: CASSPRRASLQETQYF.

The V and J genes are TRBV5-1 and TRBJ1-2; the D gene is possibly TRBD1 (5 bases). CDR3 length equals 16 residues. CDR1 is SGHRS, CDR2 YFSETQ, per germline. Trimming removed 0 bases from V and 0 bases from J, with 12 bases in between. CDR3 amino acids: CASSLDVGLSNYGYTF. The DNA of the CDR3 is TGCGCCAGCAGCTTGGATGTGGGGCTTTCTAACTATGGCTACACCTTC.

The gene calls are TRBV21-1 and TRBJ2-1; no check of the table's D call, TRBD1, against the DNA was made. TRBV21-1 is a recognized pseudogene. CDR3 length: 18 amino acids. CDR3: CASSKGTASQSSYNEQFF. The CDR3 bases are TGTGCCAGCAGCAAAGGGACAGCCTCCCAGAGCTCCTACAATGAGCAGTTCTTC.

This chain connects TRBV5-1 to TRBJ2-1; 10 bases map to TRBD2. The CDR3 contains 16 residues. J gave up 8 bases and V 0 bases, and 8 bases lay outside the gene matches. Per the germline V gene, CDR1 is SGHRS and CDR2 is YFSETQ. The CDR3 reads CASSLVVAGGLYEQFF. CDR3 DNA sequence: TGCGCCAGCAGCTTGGTTGTAGCGGGGGGATTGTATGAGCAGTTCTTC. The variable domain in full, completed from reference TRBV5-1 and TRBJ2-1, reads KAGVTQTPRYLIKTRGQQVTLSCSPISGHRSVSWYQQTPGQGLQFLFEYFSETQRNKGNFPGRFSGRQFSNSRSEMNVSTLELGDSALYLCASSLVVAGGLYEQFFGPGTRLTVL.

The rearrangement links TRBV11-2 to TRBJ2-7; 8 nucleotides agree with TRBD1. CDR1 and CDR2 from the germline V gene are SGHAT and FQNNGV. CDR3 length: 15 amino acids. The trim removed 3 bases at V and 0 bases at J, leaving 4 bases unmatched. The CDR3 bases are TGTGCCAGCAGCTTTGGTGACAGGGGCTCCTACGAGCAGTACTTC. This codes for CASSFGDRGSYEQYF.

CDR3 sequence: CAISESRTTYEQYF. CDR3 DNA sequence: TGTGCCATCAGTGAGTCGAGGACAACCTACGAGCAGTACTTC. J is TRBJ2-7 and V is TRBV10-3, with D possibly TRBD1 on 5 matching bases. CDR1 is ENHRY, CDR2 SYGVKD, per germline. V gave up 0 bases and J gave up 2 bases, with 8 bases separating them. The CDR3 contains 14 residues.

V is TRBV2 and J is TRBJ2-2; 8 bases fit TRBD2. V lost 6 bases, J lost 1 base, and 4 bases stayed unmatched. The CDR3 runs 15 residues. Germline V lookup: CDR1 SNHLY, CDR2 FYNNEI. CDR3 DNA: TGTGCCAGCAGGGGGACTAGACTGAACACCGGGGAGCTGTTTTTT. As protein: CASRGTRLNTGELFF.

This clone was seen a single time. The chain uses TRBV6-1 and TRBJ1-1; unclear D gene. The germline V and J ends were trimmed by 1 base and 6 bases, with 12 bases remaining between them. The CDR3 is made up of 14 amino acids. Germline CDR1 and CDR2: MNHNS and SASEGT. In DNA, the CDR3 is TGTGCCAGCAGTGAAGAAGCGGGGTGGGCTGAAGCTTTCTTT. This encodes CASSEEAGWAEAFF.

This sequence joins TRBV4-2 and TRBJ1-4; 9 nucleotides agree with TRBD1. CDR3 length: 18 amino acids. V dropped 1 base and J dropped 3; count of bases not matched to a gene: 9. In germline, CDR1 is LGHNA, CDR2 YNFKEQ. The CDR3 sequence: CASSQGGTGPFPNEKLFF. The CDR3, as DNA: TGTGCCAGCAGCCAAGGTGGGACAGGGCCTTTTCCTAATGAAAAACTGTTTTTT.

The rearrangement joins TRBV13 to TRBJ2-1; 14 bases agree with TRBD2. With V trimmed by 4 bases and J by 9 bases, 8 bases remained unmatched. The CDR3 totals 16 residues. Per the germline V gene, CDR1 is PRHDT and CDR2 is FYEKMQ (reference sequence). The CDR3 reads CASSSPGLAGVSEQFF. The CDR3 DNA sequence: TGTGCCAGCAGCTCCCCGGGACTAGCGGGAGTGAGTGAGCAGTTCTTC.

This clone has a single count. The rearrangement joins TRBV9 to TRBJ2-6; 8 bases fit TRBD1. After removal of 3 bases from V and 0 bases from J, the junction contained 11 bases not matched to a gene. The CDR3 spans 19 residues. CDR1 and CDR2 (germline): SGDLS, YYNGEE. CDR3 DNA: TGTGCCAGCAGCGGAGGGGTTACAGGGGGAGGCTCTGGGGCCAACGTCCTGACTTTC. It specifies CASSGGVTGGGSGANVLTF.

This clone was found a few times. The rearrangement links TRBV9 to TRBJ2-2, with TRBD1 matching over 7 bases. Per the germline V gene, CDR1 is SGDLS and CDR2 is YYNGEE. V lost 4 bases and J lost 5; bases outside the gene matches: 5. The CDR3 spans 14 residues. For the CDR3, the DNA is TGTGCCAGCAGCTTTCGCAGGGGGACCGGGGAGCTGTTTTTT. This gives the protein CASSFRRGTGELFF.

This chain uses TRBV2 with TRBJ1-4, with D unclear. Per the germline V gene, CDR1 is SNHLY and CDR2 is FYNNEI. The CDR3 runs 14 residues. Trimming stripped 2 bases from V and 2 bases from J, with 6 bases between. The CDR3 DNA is TGTGCCAGCAGTGAAACGCAGACTAATGAAAAACTGTTTTTT. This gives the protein CASSETQTNEKLFF.

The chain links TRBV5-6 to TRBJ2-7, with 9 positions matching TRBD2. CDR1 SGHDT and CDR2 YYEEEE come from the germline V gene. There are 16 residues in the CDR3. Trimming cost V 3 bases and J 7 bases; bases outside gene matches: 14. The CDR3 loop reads CASSWRVVAGGVEQYF. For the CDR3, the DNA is TGTGCCAGCAGCTGGCGTGTAGTTGCGGGGGGGGTGGAGCAGTACTTC.

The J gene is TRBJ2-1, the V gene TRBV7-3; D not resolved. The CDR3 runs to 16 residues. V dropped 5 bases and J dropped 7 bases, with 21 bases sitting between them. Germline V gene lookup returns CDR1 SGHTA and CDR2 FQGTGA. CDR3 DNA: TGTGCCAGCAGCGCAGTGGCGGCCCCTTCGAGGAATGAGCAGTTCTTC. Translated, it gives CASSAVAAPSRNEQFF. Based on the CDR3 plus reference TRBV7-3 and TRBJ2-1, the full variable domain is GAGVSQTPSNKVTEKGKYVELRCDPISGHTALYWYRQSLGQGPEFLIYFQGTGAADDSGLPNDRFFAVRPEGSVSTLKIQRTERGDSAVYLCASSAVAAPSRNEQFFGPGTRLTVL.

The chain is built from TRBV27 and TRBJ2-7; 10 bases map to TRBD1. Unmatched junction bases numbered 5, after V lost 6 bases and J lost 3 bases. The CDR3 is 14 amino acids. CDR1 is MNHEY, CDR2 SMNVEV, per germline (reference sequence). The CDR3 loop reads CASSEGTGDYEQYF. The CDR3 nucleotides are TGTGCCAGCAGCGAAGGGACAGGGGACTACGAGCAGTACTTC.

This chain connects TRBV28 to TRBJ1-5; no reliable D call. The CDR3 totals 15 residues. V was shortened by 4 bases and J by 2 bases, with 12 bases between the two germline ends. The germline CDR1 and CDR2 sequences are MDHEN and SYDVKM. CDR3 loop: CASSYGGSGNQPQHF. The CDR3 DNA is TGTGCCAGCAGTTATGGAGGGAGCGGCAATCAGCCCCAGCATTTT.

CDR3 nucleotide sequence: TGTGCCAGCAGTGCGGGACAGGGAGGCACCGGGGAGCTGTTTTTT. It encodes CASSAGQGGTGELFF. This chain uses TRBV6-5 with TRBJ2-2, with 9 bases aligning to TRBD1. Germline V gene data show CDR1 as MNHEY and CDR2 as SVGAGI. This CDR3 region has 15 residues. V lost 5 bases and J lost 4; bases outside the gene matches: 5.